This entry describes one T cell receptor (beta chain). As yet, its antigen is unknown. V dropped 5 bases and J dropped 0 bases, with 7 bases sitting between them. CDR3 length: 13 residues. Germline V gene data show CDR1 as MNHNS and CDR2 as SASEGT. Profiling relied on immunoSEQ multiplex PCR, and the TCRdb table lists in-frame clones only, not all of them. Among approximately 25,000 clones listed, roughly nine tenths were seen once. As for time point: newly diagnosed, previously untreated cHL patient sample. Magnetic negative selection was used to purify CD4+ T cells from thawed PBMCs. The data originate from a study of PD-1 blockade in classical Hodgkin lymphoma. Overall study results and limits: Relapsed/refractory patients reportedly had lower baseline diversity than newly diagnosed patients.

The sample consisted of CD4+ T cells from blood. This chain links TRBV6-1 with TRBJ1-1, with D perhaps TRBD1 (5 bases). The origin of this receptor is a human donor with classical Hodgkin lymphoma. The DNA of the CDR3 is TGTGCCAGCAGTACGGGGGTGAACACTGAAGCTTTCTTT. Its protein product is CASSTGVNTEAFF.